This T cell receptor (beta chain) was captured in a study of Ad26.COV2.S vaccination and SARS-CoV-2 variants. About the research overall: Intramuscular Ad26.COV2.S at 5x10^10 or 1x10^11 viral particles.

Treatment defined: 15 to 20 received Ad26.COV2.S at low or high dose, single or two shots; about 5 received placebo; per-sample allocation not given. It was on day 63 after the first vaccine or placebo injection that samples were taken. Vaccination used an Ad26 vector expressing Wuhan-strain SARS-CoV-2 spike. Sequencing was performed with immunoSEQ multiplex PCR; in TCRdb, only in-frame clones are kept and a portion is missing. Of about 400,000 clones in the sample, around four fifths were seen once. Trimming stripped 6 bases from V and 1 base from J, with 10 bases between. Germline-derived CDR1 and CDR2 are SQVTM and ANQGSEA. The CDR3 has 13 residues.

Here the sequenced sample was peripheral blood, taken in a trial of Ad26.COV2.S vaccine versus placebo. The sequence derives from a person between 18 and 65 years old who received the Ad26.COV2.S COVID-19 vaccine or a placebo. The J gene is TRBJ1-5, the V gene TRBV29-1; D gene ambiguous. DNA of the CDR3: TGCAGCGTAAGGGTGAAGAGCAATCAGCCCCAGCATTTT. It codes for CSVRVKSNQPQHF.